Each of the 3 T cell receptor beta chains below was sequenced from the same sample in a study of shared clonotypes between healthy human individuals. The naive CD8 subset, CD45RO-negative cells positively selected for CCR7, excluded terminally differentiated effector memory CD45RA+ cells. Method: immunoSEQ multiplex PCR; TCRdb's copy keeps in-frame clones and lacks some. The sample has about 590,000 clones, 95% to 96% seen once. Specimen: naive CD8+ T cells sorted from blood. The receptors were sampled from a woman in her thirties in good health.

The chain combines TRBV29-1 with TRBJ2-4, with 12 nucleotides matching TRBD1. The V gene's germline CDR1 is SQVTM and CDR2 ANQGSEA. V was pared by 6 bases and J by 8 bases, with 8 bases of the junction left unmatched. The CDR3 extends over 14 amino acids. DNA for the CDR3: TGCAGCGTGGGGGGACAGGGGGCGCTTGACATTCAGTACTTC. This codes for CSVGGQGALDIQYF.

The chain links TRBV5-1 to TRBJ1-4; 10 bases match TRBD1. J lost 3 bases, V lost 4 bases, and 18 bases had no gene match. CDR1 and CDR2 from the germline V gene are SGHRS and YFSETQ. CDR3 length: 20 amino acids. The CDR3 loop reads CASSRIGTGVSFASNEKLFF. The CDR3 coding sequence is TGCGCCAGCAGCCGGATCGGGACAGGGGTGTCTTTCGCGTCTAATGAAAAACTGTTTTTT. Supplemented by reference TRBV5-1 and TRBJ1-4, the full variable domain reads KAGVTQTPRYLIKTRGQQVTLSCSPISGHRSVSWYQQTPGQGLQFLFEYFSETQRNKGNFPGRFSGRQFSNSRSEMNVSTLELGDSALYLCASSRIGTGVSFASNEKLFFGSGTQLSVL.

A word on this clone: Other DNA sequences within the sample encode an identical CDR3. The V and J genes are TRBV7-9 and TRBJ1-2; no clear D gene. Trimming shortened V by 1 base and J by 0 bases, and 6 bases separated the two germline ends. The germline gives CDR1 SEHNR, CDR2 FQNEAQ (reference sequence). The CDR3 totals 14 residues. The CDR3 here is CASSLGGANYGYTF. DNA of the CDR3: TGTGCCAGCAGCTTAGGAGGAGCTAACTATGGCTACACCTTC.